Given below is one T cell receptor beta chain in context. This clonotype was seen only a few times. Its antigen is not yet known. No much larger clone exists at a distance of one base, and base qualities are not known. This specimen belongs to a study of response to subunit inactivated influenza vaccine (dated by TCRdb to the late 2010s). About the investigation overall: To follow how T cells responded to a trivalent subunit inactivated influenza vaccine, the researchers relied on deep quantitative profiling of the T cell receptor repertoire. Overall study outcomes, separate from this receptor: According to the authors, only a limited number of new T cells may be recruited by each seasonal influenza vaccination.

CDR1 and CDR2 are drawn from the germline V gene (reference sequence): SGHAT, FQDESV. The germline V and J ends show losses of 5 bases and 2 bases respectively, and no gene match explains 10 bases of the junction. From cysteine to phenylalanine, the CDR3 is 16 amino acids long. The sequence is cut down to CDR3 DNA, 48 bases in frame from base 1. The library was generated by RT-PCR. The sample was run on an Illumina HiSeq 2500. TCRdb ran its own pipeline on the public reads, namely fastp trimming at Q25 and MiXCR clone calling, and kept in-frame beta chains. Entries that share a CDR3 protein sequence are merged under the most common genes and DNA. The sample data list 550,000 to 800,000 distinct CDR3 sequences, and approximately 14% of these were observed just once. The ten largest clonotypes hold approximately 10% of the sample.

This sample comprised PBMCs from blood, obtained approximately 13 days after vaccination. The receptor chain draws on TRBV11-1 and TRBJ1-2; 8 central bases correspond to TRBD1. The TCR was taken from a man in his fifties or sixties who received an inactivated influenza vaccine. Donor details come from another sample of the same person, matched by shared clones. The CDR3 in this case is CASSHTRAGGNYGYTF. The nucleotide sequence reads as follows: TGTGCCAGCAGCCATACCCGGGCAGGGGGCAACTATGGCTACACCTTC.